Presented here are 10 T cell receptor beta chains from one specimen sequenced in a study of CD8 T cells in Susac syndrome. Random-hexamer reverse transcription was applied to roughly 0.45 to 1 ug RNA. Each CDR3 protein gets one entry after TCRdb re-called the immunoSEQ multiplex PCR reads with MiXCR. The sample consists of roughly 80,000 distinct CDR3 sequences, approximately 95% of them appearing once. The sequenced material came from CD8+ T cells from PBMCs. Receptors originate from a human donor with Susac syndrome.

The rearrangement uses TRBV14 and TRBJ1-2; a possible D gene is TRBD1 (5 bases). V was cut by 5 bases and J by 6 bases, with 10 bases left in between. Germline-derived CDR1 and CDR2 are SGHDN and FVKESK. The CDR3 runs 12 residues. The CDR3: CASSGRVDGYTF. The CDR3 DNA sequence: TGTGCCAGCAGCGGCAGGGTTGATGGCTACACCTTC.

The gene calls are TRBV28 and TRBJ2-1; D not certain. Trimming shortened V by 2 bases and J by 2 bases, and 4 bases separated the two germline ends. The V gene's germline CDR1 is MDHEN and CDR2 SYDVKM. The CDR3 spans 13 residues. CDR3 region: CASSLLAYNEQFF. The CDR3 bases are TGTGCCAGCAGTTTACTAGCCTACAATGAGCAGTTCTTC.

The chain links TRBV5-1 to TRBJ1-2; D is ambiguous. This CDR3 has 12 residues. Germline CDR1 is SGHRS and CDR2 is YFSETQ. V shed 0 bases and J shed 8 bases, with 8 bases lying between them. For the CDR3, the DNA is TGCGCCAGCAGCTTGGATACGTTGGGCTACACCTTC. This gives the protein CASSLDTLGYTF.

The J gene is TRBJ1-2, the V gene TRBV6-5; TRBD1 matches 7 bases. V shed 4 bases and J 5 bases; nucleotides not matched to a gene: 13. Germline lookup yields CDR1 MNHEY and CDR2 SVGAGI. CDR3 length equals 16 residues. CDR3 nucleotide sequence: TGTGCCAGCAGTTCCCCACACAGGGGAAGGTATTATGGCTACACCTTC. It yields the protein CASSSPHRGRYYGYTF.

The chain employs TRBV2 and TRBJ2-3; D gene uncertain. V shed 6 bases and J shed 0 bases, with 4 bases lying between them. CDR1 and CDR2 from the germline V gene are SNHLY and FYNNEI. The CDR3 runs to 12 residues. The CDR3 region is CASSYSTDTQYF. The CDR3 DNA sequence: TGTGCCAGCAGCTACAGCACAGATACGCAGTATTTT.

The chain has TRBV6-1 and TRBJ1-1, with TRBD1 identical over 7 bases. Germline CDR1 MNHNS, CDR2 SASEGT. With V trimmed by 4 bases and J by 7 bases, 6 bases remained unmatched. The CDR3 length is 13 residues. The CDR3 region is CASSVRTGDEAFF. As DNA, the CDR3 is TGTGCCAGCAGTGTACGGACAGGCGATGAAGCTTTCTTT.

The chain couples TRBV7-9 to TRBJ2-7; D gene ambiguous. Trimming removed 5 bases at V and 2 bases at J, with 10 bases between. The CDR3 covers 13 residues. CDR1 is SEHNR and CDR2 is FQNEAQ in the germline V gene (reference sequence). CDR3 DNA sequence: TGTGCCAGCAGCGCCCCAGGAACCTACGAGCAGTACTTC. This codes for CASSAPGTYEQYF.

The rearrangement links TRBV6-5 to TRBJ2-7; D tentatively reads TRBD1 or TRBD2 (5 bases each). Trimming shortened V by 2 bases and J by 0 bases, and 11 bases separated the two germline ends. This CDR3 spans 15 amino acids. Germline loops: CDR1 MNHEY, CDR2 SVGAGI. CDR3 loop: CASSYEVGDSYEQYF. CDR3 bases: TGTGCCAGCAGTTACGAAGTGGGGGACTCCTACGAGCAGTACTTC.

The chain recombines TRBV5-6 with TRBJ2-7; D is uncertain. Germline V gene sequence: CDR1 SGHDT, CDR2 YYEEEE. The CDR3 sequence is 11 residues long. Trimming shortened V by 4 bases and J by 4 bases, and 6 bases separated the two germline ends. DNA for the CDR3: TGTGCCAGCAGCGGGTTTTACGAGCAGTACTTC. Protein product: CASSGFYEQYF.

The gene calls are TRBV27 and TRBJ1-2; 7 nucleotides agree with TRBD1. CDR3 length: 14 amino acids. Losses at the gene ends were 0 bases for V and 4 bases for J; bases not matched to a gene: 2. Per germline, CDR1 MNHEY and CDR2 SMNVEV (reference sequence). The CDR3 sequence: CASSLSSGGYGYTF. The CDR3 DNA is TGTGCCAGCAGTTTATCGTCAGGGGGCTATGGCTACACCTTC.